Described below is a single TCR beta chain sequence and its context. The antigen is not known. These data come from a study of cytomegalovirus exposure and HLA in healthy donors. Study-wide results and limits: A previous analysis found most TCR beta V segments productive roughly 87% or roughly 30% of the time. Later genetic work tied a missense DCLRE1C variant to beta-chain V and J trimming. An assumption of roughly uniform sequencing depth across donors underlay the presence/absence analyses.

Amplification used 60 Vbeta primers and 13 Jbeta primers. Generated by immunoSEQ multiplex PCR, the TCRdb table keeps only in-frame clones and is missing some. The sample table sets out some 130,000 clones. The source is a man aged 18 to 30 in good health and CMV-seronegative. The sample taken for sequencing was PBMCs.

CDR3 sequence (DNA): TGTGCCAGCAGCCAGGGAGGGGTCGAGCAGTACTTC. Translation: CASSQGGVEQYF. The chain is built from TRBV11-3 and TRBJ2-7; 7 positions agree with TRBD2. V shed 5 bases and J 6 bases; nucleotides not matched to a gene: 4. The CDR3 spans 12 residues. Germline values: CDR1 SGHNT, CDR2 YENEEA.